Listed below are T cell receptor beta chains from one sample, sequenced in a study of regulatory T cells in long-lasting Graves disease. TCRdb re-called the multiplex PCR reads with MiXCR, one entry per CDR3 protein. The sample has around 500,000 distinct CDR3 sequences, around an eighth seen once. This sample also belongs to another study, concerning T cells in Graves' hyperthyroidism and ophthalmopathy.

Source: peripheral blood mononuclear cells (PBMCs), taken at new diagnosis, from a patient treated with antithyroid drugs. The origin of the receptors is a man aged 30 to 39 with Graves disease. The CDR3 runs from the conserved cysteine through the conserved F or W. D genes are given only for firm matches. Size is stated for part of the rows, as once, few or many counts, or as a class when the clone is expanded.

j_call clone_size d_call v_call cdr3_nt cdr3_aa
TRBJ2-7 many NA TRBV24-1 TGTGCCACCAGTGATACCGCAATGAAGGGCGCCGAGCAGTACTTC CATSDTAMKGAEQYF
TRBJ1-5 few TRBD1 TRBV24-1 TGTGCCACCAGTGCGAGGGGGCGCGTCGAGCCCCAGCATTTT CATSARGRVEPQHF
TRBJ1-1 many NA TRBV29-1 TGCAGCGTTGAAGATTCGAAGGGATGGGCTTTCTTT CSVEDSKGWAFF
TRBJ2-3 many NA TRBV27 TGTGCCAGCAGTTTATGGGACGGGTCAGATACGCAGTATTTT CASSLWDGSDTQYF
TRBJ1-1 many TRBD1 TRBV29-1 TGCAGCGTTTGTCCGGGACAGGGCCCCGAAATGAACACTGAAGCTTTCTTT CSVCPGQGPEMNTEAFF
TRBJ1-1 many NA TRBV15 TGTGCCACCAGCAGAGATCTCGGGGGCAGTGAAGCTTTCTTT CATSRDLGGSEAFF
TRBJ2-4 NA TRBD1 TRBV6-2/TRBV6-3 TGTGCCAGCAGCCGGGACAGGGACTCCAAAAACATTCAGTACTTC CASSRDRDSKNIQYF
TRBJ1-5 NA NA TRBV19 TGTGCCAGTAGGAAGACAGGAGGGGATCAGCCCCAGCATTTT CASRKTGGDQPQHF
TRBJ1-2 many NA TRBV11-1 TGTGCCAGCAGCTTACTGGTAGGAGACTATGGCTACACCTTC CASSLLVGDYGYTF
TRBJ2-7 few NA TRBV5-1 TGCGCCAGCAGCATAGGGGTGTCCTACGAGCAGTACTTC CASSIGVSYEQYF
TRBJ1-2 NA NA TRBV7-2 NA CASSFYICSAYYVGYTF
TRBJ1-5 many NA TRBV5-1 TGCGCCAGCAGTTTGGGGTCAGGGGAGCAGCCCCAGCATTTT CASSLGSGEQPQHF
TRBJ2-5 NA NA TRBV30 TGTACCTGGAGTGTACTACGAGGGTTGGGGGAGACCCAGTACTTC CTWSVLRGLGETQYF
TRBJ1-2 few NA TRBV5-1 TGCGCCAGCAGCTTGGCCGGGTTGGGGGACTATGGCTACACCTTC CASSLAGLGDYGYTF
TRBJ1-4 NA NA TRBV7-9 TGTGCCAGCAGCCGCACCGGGCCTCTTTTCGGTCAACTGTTTTTT CASSRTGPLFGQLFF
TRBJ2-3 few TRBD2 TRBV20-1 TGCAGTGCTACCTCCAGGCTCGGACTAGTGGCGGTGGATACGCAGTATTTT CSATSRLGLVAVDTQYF
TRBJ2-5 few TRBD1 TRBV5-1 TGCGCCAGCAGCGACGGGGACAGTAGCTATCGCCAAGAGACCCAGTACTTC CASSDGDSSYRQETQYF
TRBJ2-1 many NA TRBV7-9 TGTGCCAGCCATATAGGAAATGAGCAGTTCTTC CASHIGNEQFF
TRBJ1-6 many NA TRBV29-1 TGCAGCGTAATGTACGGTTATAATTCACCCCTCCACTTT CSVMYGYNSPLHF
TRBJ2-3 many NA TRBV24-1 TGTGCCACCAGTGAGGCGCCAAGCACAGATACGCAGTATTTT CATSEAPSTDTQYF
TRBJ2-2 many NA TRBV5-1 TGCGCCAGCAGCCTGGGAAAGGTCGCCGGGGAGCTGTTTTTT CASSLGKVAGELFF
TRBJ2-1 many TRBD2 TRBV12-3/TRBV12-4 TGTGCCAGCAGACCGAGCGGGATTCCTTTTGAGCAGTTCTTC CASRPSGIPFEQFF
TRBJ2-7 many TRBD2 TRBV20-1 TGCAGTGTCAGACGGGGGAAGACTAGCGGCGAGCAGTACTTC CSVRRGKTSGEQYF
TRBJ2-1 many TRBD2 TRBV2 TGTGCCAGCAGTCCCTGGGTACTAGCGGCCAATGAGCAGTTCTTC CASSPWVLAANEQFF
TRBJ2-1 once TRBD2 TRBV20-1 TGCAGTGCTCTCACCGGGACTAGCGGGAGGGGAAATGAGCAGTTCTTC CSALTGTSGRGNEQFF
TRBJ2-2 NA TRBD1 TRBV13 TGTGCCAGCAGCTTCTGGGACAGGGGGCGGGACCGGGAGCTGTTTTTT CASSFWDRGRDRELFF
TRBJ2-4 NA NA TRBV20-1 TGCAGTGCTAGAGAACCTAGAGCCAAAAACATTCAGTACTTC CSAREPRAKNIQYF
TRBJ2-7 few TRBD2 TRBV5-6 TGTGCCAGCAGCGACGGACTAGTCCCCTACGAGCAGTACTTC CASSDGLVPYEQYF
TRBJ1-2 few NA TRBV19 TGTGCCAGTAATGGCGGGGGGGATGGCTACACCTTC CASNGGGDGYTF
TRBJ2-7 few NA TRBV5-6 TGTGCCAGCAGCTTGGGTGTGGGACACATTATCTACGAGCAGTACTTC CASSLGVGHIIYEQYF
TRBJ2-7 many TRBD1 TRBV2 TGTGCCAGCAGCAGACAGGGTTCGCGAGAGCAGTACTTC CASSRQGSREQYF
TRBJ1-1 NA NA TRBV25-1 TGTGCCAGCAGTGAGGGAGGGGGAGCTTTCTTT CASSEGGGAFF
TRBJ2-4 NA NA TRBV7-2 TGTGCCAGCAGCTTCAGTGGGCTAGTCAAAAACATTCAGTACTTC CASSFSGLVKNIQYF
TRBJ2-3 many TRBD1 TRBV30 TGTGCCTGGAGTGTAGGGTCGGGACAGTGGACAGATACGCAGTATTTT CAWSVGSGQWTDTQYF
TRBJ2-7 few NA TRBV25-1 TGTGCCAGCAGTGAATATGGCGGGACCTACGAGCAGTACTTC CASSEYGGTYEQYF
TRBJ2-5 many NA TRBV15 TGTGCCACCAGCGCTCGGGAGTGGGTCGAGACCCAGTACTTC CATSAREWVETQYF
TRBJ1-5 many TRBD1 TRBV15 TGTGCCACCAGCAGTATGACAGGGGGTTCTAGCAATCAGCCCCAGCATTTT CATSSMTGGSSNQPQHF
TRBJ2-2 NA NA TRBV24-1 TGTGCCACCCAAGCTGCCCGGGGGCCCCACACCGGGGAGCTGTTTTTT CATQAARGPHTGELFF
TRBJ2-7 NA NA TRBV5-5 TGTGCCAGCAGCTTGGAGGACGGGGGCTACGAGCAGTACTTC CASSLEDGGYEQYF
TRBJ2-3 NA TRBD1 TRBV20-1 TGCAGTGCTAGAGCTCTCACAGGACAGGGGGTAGATACGCAGTATTTT CSARALTGQGVDTQYF
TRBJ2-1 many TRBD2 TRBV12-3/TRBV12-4 TGTGCCAGCAGTCACGCGGGAGCGGGTTGGGATGAGCAGTTCTTC CASSHAGAGWDEQFF
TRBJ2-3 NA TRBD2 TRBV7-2 TGTGCCAGCAGCTTACTAGGCCTAGCGGGAGGGCCCGTGATAGATACGCAGTATTTT CASSLLGLAGGPVIDTQYF
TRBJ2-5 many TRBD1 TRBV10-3 TGTGCCATCAAGACGACAGGGGAAGAGACCCAGTACTTC CAIKTTGEETQYF
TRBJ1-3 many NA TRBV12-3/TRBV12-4 TGTGCCACCAGTAGGGGCTCTGGAAACACCATATATTTT CATSRGSGNTIYF
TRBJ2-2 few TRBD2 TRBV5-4 TGTGCCAGCAGCTTAGCGGGAGAACTCACCGGGGAGCTGTTTTTT CASSLAGELTGELFF
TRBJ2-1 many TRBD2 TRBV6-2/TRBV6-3 TGTGCCAGCAGTTACTTTGGTAGCGGGAGAAATGAGCAGTTCTTC CASSYFGSGRNEQFF
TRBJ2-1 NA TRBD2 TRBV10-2 TGCGCCAGCAGTGAGCCTAGCGGGAGGTACGAGCAGTTCTTC CASSEPSGRYEQFF
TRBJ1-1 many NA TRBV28 TGTGCCAGCAGTTTAATCACTGAAGCTTTCTTT CASSLITEAFF
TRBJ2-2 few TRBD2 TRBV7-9 TGTGCCCTCCGGGGGGAGGGCCGCACCGGGGAGCTGTTTTTT CALRGEGRTGELFF
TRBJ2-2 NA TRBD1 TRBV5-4 TGTGCCAGCAGCTTCTCGACAGGGCCGAACACCGGGGAGCTGTTTTTT CASSFSTGPNTGELFF
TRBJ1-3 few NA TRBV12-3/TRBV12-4 TGTGCCAGCAGCCAAAGGGTGGGGGCCCTCTCTGGAAACACCATATATTTT CASSQRVGALSGNTIYF
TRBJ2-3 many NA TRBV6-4 TGTGCCAGCAGTGACAGATTGGAACAAGCTGGCACAGATACGCAGTATTTT CASSDRLEQAGTDTQYF
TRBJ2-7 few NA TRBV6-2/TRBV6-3 TGTGCCAGCAGTTACACCAGTCCCGGTCAGGGCTACGAGCAGTACTTC CASSYTSPGQGYEQYF
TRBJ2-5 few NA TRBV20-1 TGCAGTGCTTTTCAGACAGGGACTATAGAGGCCCAGTACTTC CSAFQTGTIEAQYF
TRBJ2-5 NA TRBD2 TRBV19 TGTGCCAGTAGTATAGGCCTAGCTAGCGGAGGGGAGACCCAGTACTTC CASSIGLASGGETQYF
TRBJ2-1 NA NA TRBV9 TGTGCCAGCAGCGGCCGGGACCCGAGCCATGAGCAGTTCTTC CASSGRDPSHEQFF
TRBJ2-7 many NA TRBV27 TGTGCCAGCAGCATCCAAATGGGAACCTACGAGCAGTACTTC CASSIQMGTYEQYF
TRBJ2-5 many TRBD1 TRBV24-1 TGTGCCACCAGTGACCCGGGACAGGGATACGAGACCCAGTACTTC CATSDPGQGYETQYF